Below, one T cell receptor beta chain is given with its context. Its antigen is currently not known. Trimming takes 4 bases off V and 0 bases off J; junction bases not matched to a gene: 3. The germline V gene provides CDR1 SGDLS and CDR2 YYNGEE. Inclusive of the bounding cysteine and phenylalanine, the CDR3 is 14 residues long. Only the CDR3 portion is preserved as DNA: 42 bases, with reading frame beginning at the first base. The cohort was made up of 666 healthy bone marrow donors. Cohort members were all nominally healthy when sampled, although unrecorded immune exposures were likely present. The donor tested CMV seronegative, placing the donor among the 350 to 400 seronegative members of the cohort. A peripheral blood sample was provided by each donor, and peripheral blood mononuclear cells were used for TCR beta sequencing. Genomic DNA was extracted from the blood cell samples with the Qiagen DNeasy Blood Extraction Kit.

Preparation of the library involved the immunoSEQ multiplex PCR assay. For the multiplex PCR, a mixture combining 60 forward primers for TCR Vbeta segments and 13 reverse primers for TCR Jbeta segments was used. The CDR3 region of rearranged TCR beta genes was amplified from genomic DNA by a multiplex PCR assay. The amplified TCR beta libraries were sequenced on the Illumina HiSeq System as 87-base-pair reads. The paper's data handling went like this. Across the roughly 600 repertoires, a later analysis counted 60 million to 90 million unique TCR beta chains, roughly 11 million of which were shared by at least two donors. Raw reads were error-corrected and collapsed into unique sequences by a nearest-neighbor algorithm in which closely related sequences were merged to remove PCR and sequencing errors. V, D and J gene segments were assigned by aligning CDR3 sequences to IMGT reference sequences. For a sequence to be retained, at least a six-nucleotide match to both a V gene segment and a J gene segment was required. A rearrangement was called productive if the CDR3 had no stop codons and remained in frame with V and J, and every other rearrangement was called non-productive. Following IMGT convention, CDR3 was defined as the stretch from the second conserved V-encoded cysteine up to the conserved J-encoded phenylalanine. Sequences without an unambiguous match to a single V gene segment were excluded from the earlier analysis of about 640 of the donors. In an earlier analysis of a few hundred of the donors, a V segment was called functional when productive rearrangements were above 56.7%, and segregating when the standard deviation between donors exceeded 5%. A statistical classification framework was built to diagnose cytomegalovirus status from the catalog of TCR beta chain sequences. In a later analysis, TCR nucleotide sequences were compared against IMGT/GENE-DB human TR gene sequences so that V and J genes could be assigned. In a later analysis, CDR3 sequences and most-parsimonious VDJ recombination scenarios were assigned using the TCRdist pipeline. In a later analysis, every TCR beta chain was defined by the combination of its CDR3 amino acid sequence and its V-gene family, and reads without a unique V-gene family were dropped. To address suspected cross-contamination and a sequencing artifact, a later analysis removed roughly 640 highly shared, low-generation-probability nucleotide sequences. In a later analysis, a clonal expansion index for each public chain was calculated from normalized within-repertoire ranks of inferred template counts. In a later analysis, generation probabilities were computed with a VDJ recombination model fitted to out-of-frame rearrangements, and the resulting probabilities were checked against IGoR. A later analysis scored TCR-TCR, TCR-HLA and TCR-CMV co-occurrence with hypergeometric tests, applying a repertoire-size bias correction to TCR pairs. In a later analysis, false discovery rates were estimated by permuting HLA or CMV assignments 20 times. In a later analysis, co-occurring TCRs were grouped using DBSCAN, and TCRdist sequence similarity was added for clustering within HLA-allele-positive subsets. For co-occurrence clustering, repertoires with fewer than 30,000 or more than 120,000 public chains were excluded, along with about five repertoires with anomalous nucleotide sharing. The table was pulled from immuneACCESS by TCRdb, which kept in-frame rearrangements only. Such tables lose some clones; where checked, under half of the loss comes from unresolved V genes, and the rest has no known cause. D and trimming come from the DNA, and the V and J calls and clone size come from that table. This sample's records show approximately 120,000 clones. The ten largest clones represent more than 0.8% of the sample.

The data stem from a study of cytomegalovirus exposure and HLA in healthy donors (dated by TCRdb to 2017 to 2019). Turning to the overall study: An earlier analysis of roughly 570 of the donors reported 276 Gb of sequence data and around 120 million unique TCR beta sequences obtained from about 179 million T cells. Roughly 300 gigabases of sequencing data and around 85 million unique TCR sequences made up an early release that covered several hundred HLA-typed donors. Of the 398 genotyped donors, about 80% fell in the genetic ancestry cluster associated with self-reported Caucasian donors. The study aimed to test whether cataloging public T cell receptors could reveal signatures of past pathogen exposure. Using immunosequencing, the study profiled T cell repertoires from 666 subjects and related those repertoires to cytomegalovirus serostatus. Along with the approximately 650-subject first cohort, a separate validation cohort of over 90 different subjects was used. To predict cytomegalovirus infection status, the study brought together high-throughput TCR immunosequencing, statistical association of individual TCRs with disease status, and machine learning. A later analysis re-examined previously published TCR beta repertoires from several hundred donors and added high-resolution HLA genotyping to investigate patterns of TCR occurrence. Rather than using new phenotypic data, the later analysis identified candidate immune exposures from TCR beta sequences and from how often those sequences occurred across donors. An earlier analysis of roughly 600 of the donors used high-throughput TCR beta sequencing to judge whether each TCR beta V gene segment behaved as functional or pseudogenic. Donor age, sex, ethnicity and CMV serostatus were compiled together with the repertoire data. Genome-wide SNP genotypes for about 60% of the roughly 700 donors were used in a later genetic analysis, which treated that subset as a discovery cohort. Every discovery cohort repertoire had been produced on one sequencing platform. HLA typing included class I and class II loci at four-digit resolution. Typing coverage varied by locus: 629-630 donors for A, B, C, DRB1 and DQB1; roughly 520 for DQA1; about 590 for DPA1; roughly 470 for DPB1. About 5 DR-DQ haplotypes were handled as single units for association and clustering, since linkage in the cohort was strong. Across around 400 genotyped donors of the cohort, an average of approximately 220,000 unique TCR beta nucleotide sequences per donor were sequenced, and around 20% of those sequences were non-productive.

Overall study outcomes, separate from this receptor: When HLA alleles, especially DR and DQ, strongly co-occurred, attributing TCR associations to individual alleles was difficult. In a later analysis, HLA-associated TCR beta chains were found to be more clonally expanded and to have lower generation probabilities than equally common non-associated chains. A cluster of highly shared sequence variants was judged likely to be a technical artifact of the sequencing pipeline. The study listed 150 to 200 TCR beta chains as associated with cytomegalovirus. A later analysis found that most CMV-associated TCR beta chains appeared HLA-restricted, with HLA associations seemingly driven largely by CMV exposure. The authors suggested that the approach could potentially be generalized to other disease states and immunological phenotypes. Because counts were too low, fewer than 20 rarely observed V segments, including chromosome 9 orphons, were excluded from the earlier analysis of 587 of the donors. A later genetic analysis reported fewer N-insertions in productive TCRs among donors in an Asian-associated ancestry cluster than the approximately 700-donor mean. In a later analysis, around 17,000 TCR beta sequences were associated with specific HLA alleles at a false discovery rate of 0.05. In a later analysis, several top co-occurrence clusters were reported to appear linked to parvovirus B19, influenza, CMV and Epstein-Barr virus. A further reported finding was that TCR beta sequences accurately predicted the HLA-A and HLA-B alleles for most subjects in the first cohort. The only immune exposure information available for the cohort was CMV serostatus. In an earlier analysis of approximately 590 of the donors, most TCR beta V segments were observed in productive rearrangements about 87% or about 30% of the time, broadly matching IMGT annotations. Across donors, most TCR sequences were observed very rarely, whereas some public TCRs were present in many individuals. The cohort was sequenced for TCR beta chains only, and without alpha or paired-chain data the features that could be detected were limited. Presence/absence analyses assumed roughly uniform sequencing depth across donors, an assumption that may not hold. Because some donors lacked HLA typing at each locus, the association tests relied only on the typed subset. Linkage disequilibrium might explain the correlated functional status among segregating V segments, but an unknown experimental factor could not be ruled out. The classifier was reported to diagnose cytomegalovirus status with high specificity and sensitivity in both the original and validation cohorts. In vitro tests confirmed that a few of the cytomegalovirus-associated TCR beta chains recognize cytomegalovirus antigens. An association between a missense DCLRE1C variant and V-gene and J-gene trimming of TCR beta chains was found in a later genetic analysis and replicated in an independent cohort. A later analysis found that TCR association rates varied across HLA loci, with DRB1 alleles showing the most associated TCRs and HLA-C alleles the fewest. Because the 87-base-pair reads could not distinguish some IMGT-functional V segments, including TRBV6-2 and TRBV6-3, those segments were excluded.

The sequencing input was PBMCs. The chain joins TRBV9 to TRBJ1-1, with 7 bases in between that match TRBD1. This TCR was sampled from a man younger than 35 in good health and CMV-seronegative. At the DNA level, the sequence is TGTGCCAGCAGCCCAGGGGGGTTGAACACTGAAGCTTTCTTT. This translates into CASSPGGLNTEAFF.